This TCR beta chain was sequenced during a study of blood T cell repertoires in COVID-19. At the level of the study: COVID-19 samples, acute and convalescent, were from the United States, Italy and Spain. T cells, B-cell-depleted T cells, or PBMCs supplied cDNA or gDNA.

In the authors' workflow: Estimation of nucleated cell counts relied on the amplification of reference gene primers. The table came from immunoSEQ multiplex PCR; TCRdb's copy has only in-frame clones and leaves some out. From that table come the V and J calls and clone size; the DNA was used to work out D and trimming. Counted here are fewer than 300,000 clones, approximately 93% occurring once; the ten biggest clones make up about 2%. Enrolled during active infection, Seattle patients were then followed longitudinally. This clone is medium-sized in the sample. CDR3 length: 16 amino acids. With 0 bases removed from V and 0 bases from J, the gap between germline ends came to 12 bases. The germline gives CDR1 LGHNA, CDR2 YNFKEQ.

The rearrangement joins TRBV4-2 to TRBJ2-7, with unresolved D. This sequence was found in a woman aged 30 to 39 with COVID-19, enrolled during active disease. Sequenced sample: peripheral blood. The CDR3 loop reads CASSQDLVVSSYEQYF. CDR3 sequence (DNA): TGTGCCAGCAGCCAAGATTTGGTAGTAAGCTCCTACGAGCAGTACTTC.